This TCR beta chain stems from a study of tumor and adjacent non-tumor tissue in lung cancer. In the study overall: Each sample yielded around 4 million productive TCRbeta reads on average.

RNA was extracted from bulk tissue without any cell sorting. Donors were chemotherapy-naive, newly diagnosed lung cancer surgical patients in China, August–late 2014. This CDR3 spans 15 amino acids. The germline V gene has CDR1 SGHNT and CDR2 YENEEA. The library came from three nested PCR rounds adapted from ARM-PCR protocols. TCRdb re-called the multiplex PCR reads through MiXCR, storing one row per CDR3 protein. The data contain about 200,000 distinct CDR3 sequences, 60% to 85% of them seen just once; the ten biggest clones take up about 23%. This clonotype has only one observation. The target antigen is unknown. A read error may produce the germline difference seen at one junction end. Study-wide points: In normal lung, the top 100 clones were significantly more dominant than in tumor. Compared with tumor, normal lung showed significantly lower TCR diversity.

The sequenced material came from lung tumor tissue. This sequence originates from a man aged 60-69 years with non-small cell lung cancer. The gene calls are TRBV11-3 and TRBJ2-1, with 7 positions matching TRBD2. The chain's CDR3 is CASSPSSGTNNEHFF. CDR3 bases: TGTGCCAGCAGCCCGTCTAGCGGAACCAACAATGAGCACTTCTTC.